The text below deals with one TCR beta chain. Its cognate antigen has yet to be identified. No much larger clone is present one base from it, and per-base qualities are unavailable. The goal of deep resolution MiSeq sequencing was a depth between 1 in 1 million and 1 in 200,000 T cells, and coverage averaged 10x per clonotype. TCR beta libraries were generated with the immunoSEQ hsTCRB Kit. On the study's bioinformatics: ImmunoSEQ Data Assistant and ImmunoSEQ Analyzer were used for data analysis, and V, D and J genes were assigned according to IMGT definitions. Clonality was computed as one minus normalized Shannon entropy of productive rearrangement frequencies, ranging from 0 to 1. Only overrepresented clonotypes making up at least 0.05% of the repertoire of each patient were included in the public clonotype analysis. About a dozen age-matched healthy donor repertoires from immuneACCESS served as clonality controls. TCRdb stores this immuneACCESS table with in-frame sequences only. Part of the clones is absent; in the studies checked, under half of the shortfall reflects unresolved V genes, and no reason is known for the rest. The DNA was the basis for D and trimming; V, J and clone size are from that table. Counted in this sample were 100,000 or so clones; approximately 56% of them appeared once. Under 45% of the sample is in the top ten clones.

Explained via the paper, the time point label denotes: 20 to 25 months on ibrutinib. For TCR beta library preparation, roughly 2 micrograms of genomic DNA was extracted from cryopreserved PBMCs. Longitudinal blood samples from CLL patients receiving ibrutinib monotherapy were subjected to high-throughput TCR beta sequencing. The patients took part in an open-label, single-center phase 2 trial of ibrutinib monotherapy. These data belong to a study of cytotoxic CD8 clonotypes in ibrutinib-treated CLL (dated by TCRdb to 2020 to 2023). Broadly, across the study: The cohort included about 15 treatment-naive and some twelve relapsed/refractory patients; around 17 were IGHV unmutated. The response samples were drawn at a median of roughly twelve months into treatment, with a range of about 6 to 40 months. Partial responses were observed in approximately 24 patients and complete responses in 2; after a median follow-up of 68 months, remission was maintained in approximately 14 patients and progression was observed in some 12. Every remission and progressive disease sample was obtained while ibrutinib was still being received by the patients. An average of roughly 270,000 productive templates and approximately 91,000 productive rearrangements was obtained per sample. Longitudinal samples were available for about 30% of the roughly 90 trial participants. Cryopreserved peripheral blood mononuclear cells were collected at three points: before therapy, at response, and at either sustained remission or disease progression. The research as a whole found: At ibrutinib response clonality went up, during sustained remission it held steady, and at progression it dropped back toward baseline. Sampling times were not matched between sustained-remission and progressing patients, and lymph node repertoires were not studied. Baseline clonality was found to be higher than that of age-matched healthy donors and was strongly correlated with circulating CD8+ T-cell counts. Public clonotypes were found to be uncommon and were observed to contract or remain stable during treatment; the increase in clonality was shown to reflect expansion of private clonotypes at ibrutinib response.

The germline V gene specifies MNHNS as CDR1 and SASEGT as CDR2. Germline trimming amounts to 3 bases on V and 0 bases on J, with 1 as the count of junction bases outside the gene matches. Measured from the cysteine to the phenylalanine, the CDR3 is 14 residues long. The only DNA kept is the CDR3, 42 bases in frame from the first base. Recombination linked TRBV6-1 to TRBJ1-2, and 7 junctional nucleotides match TRBD1. Specimen: PBMCs, collected after 24 months of ibrutinib treatment. The receptor was derived from a human donor with chronic lymphocytic leukemia. The nucleotide sequence is TGTGCCAGCAGTGAGGGACAGACTAACTATGGCTACACCTTC. This translates into CASSEGQTNYGYTF.